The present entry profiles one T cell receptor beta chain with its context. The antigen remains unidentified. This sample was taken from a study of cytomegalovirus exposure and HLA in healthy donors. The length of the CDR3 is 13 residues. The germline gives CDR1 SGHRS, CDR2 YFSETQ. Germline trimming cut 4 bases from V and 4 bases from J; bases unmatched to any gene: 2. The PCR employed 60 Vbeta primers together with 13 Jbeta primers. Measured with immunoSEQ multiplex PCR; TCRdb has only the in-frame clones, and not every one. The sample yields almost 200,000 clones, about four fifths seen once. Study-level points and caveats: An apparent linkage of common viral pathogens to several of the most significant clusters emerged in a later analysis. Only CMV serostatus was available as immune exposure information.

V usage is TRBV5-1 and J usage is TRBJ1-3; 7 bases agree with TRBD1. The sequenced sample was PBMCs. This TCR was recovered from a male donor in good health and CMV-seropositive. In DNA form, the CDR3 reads TGCGCCAGCAGCCTGGGACAGGGAAACACCATATATTTT. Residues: CASSLGQGNTIYF.